This passage covers 27 T cell receptor beta chains from one sample sequenced in a study of Ad26.COV2.S vaccination and SARS-CoV-2 variants. Libraries were prepared by immunoSEQ multiplex PCR; TCRdb keeps only in-frame clonotypes and omits some of them. The sample yields about 350,000 clones, roughly 87% seen once. Treatment: roughly 18 received Ad26.COV2.S at low or high dose, single or two shots; several received placebo; per-sample allocation not given. Sampling was performed 63 days after the first vaccine or placebo injection. The source material was peripheral blood, sampled in a trial of Ad26.COV2.S vaccine versus placebo. The receptors were gathered from a person aged 18 to 65 who received the Ad26.COV2.S COVID-19 vaccine or a placebo.

The rearrangement uses TRBV9 and TRBJ1-5; D unclear. This CDR3 region has 16 residues. V was cut by 0 bases and J by 0 bases, with 10 bases left in between. CDR1 SGDLS and CDR2 YYNGEE come from the germline V gene. The CDR3 DNA reads as TGTGCCAGCAGCGTAGTACCGGGCGGTAGCAATCAGCCCCAGCATTTT. It is translated as CASSVVPGGSNQPQHF.

The CDR3 nucleotides are TGCGCCAGCAGCCAAGTAACAGGAAACACCATATATTTT. As protein: CASSQVTGNTIYF. The J gene is TRBJ1-3, the V gene TRBV4-1; D remains unclear. Germline V gene sequence: CDR1 MGHRA, CDR2 YSYEKL. This CDR3 is 13 amino acids long. The V gene lost 1 base and the J gene lost 4 bases, with 5 bases spanning the gap.

The chain recombines TRBV3-1 (or the pseudogene TRBV3-2) with TRBJ1-1; D is possibly TRBD1 (5 bases). The CDR3 consists of 15 residues. Trimming left V 3 bases short and J 4 bases short, with 15 bases between. Germline-derived CDR1 and CDR2 are LGHDT and YNNKEL (reference sequence). Here the CDR3 DNA reads TGTGCCAGCAGCCACTTACAGACAGCTAGCACTGAAGCTTTCTTT. Its protein is CASSHLQTASTEAFF.

This CDR3 is CASSSGLAGGTPNNEQFF. CDR3 nucleotide sequence: TGTGCCAGCAGCTCGGGACTAGCGGGAGGGACCCCTAACAATGAGCAGTTCTTC. V usage is TRBV11-2 and J usage is TRBJ2-1, with TRBD2 matching over 16 bases. From germline, CDR1 is SGHAT and CDR2 FQNNGV. The CDR3 is 18 amino acids. V lost 4 bases, J lost 5 bases, and 8 bases stayed unmatched.

The chain recombines TRBV9 with TRBJ2-3; D ambiguous. V was clipped by 1 base and J by 5 bases, with 5 bases between them. Germline assignment: CDR1 SGDLS and CDR2 YYNGEE. This CDR3 region has 12 residues. DNA for the CDR3: TGTGCCAGCAGCGTACTCGGAGATACGCAGTATTTT. Its protein is CASSVLGDTQYF. The whole variable domain, remainder taken from reference TRBV9 and TRBJ2-3, is DSGVTQTPKHLITATGQRVTLRCSPRSGDLSVYWYQQSLDQGLQFLIQYYNGEERAKGNILERFSAQQFPDLHSELNLSSLELGDSALYFCASSVLGDTQYFGPGTRLTVL.

This chain links TRBV23-1 with TRBJ2-2, with D perhaps matching TRBD1 (5 bases). TRBV23-1 belongs to the ORF category, with a function that is uncertain. The CDR3 is 15 residues long. Trimming removed 4 bases from V and 5 bases from J, with 14 bases in between. CDR3 sequence: CASSLTKGVTGELFF. DNA of the CDR3: TGCGCCAGCAGTCTTACTAAAGGGGTTACCGGGGAGCTGTTTTTT.

The CDR3 sequence is CASSQGTPVGPQHF. The CDR3 DNA reads TGTGCCAGCAGCCAGGGGACCCCCGTTGGGCCCCAGCATTTT. The chain joins TRBV3-1 (or the pseudogene TRBV3-2) to TRBJ1-5, with D maybe TRBD1 (5 bases). Between the trimmed V and J ends, which lost 3 bases and 9 bases, there was a span of 15 bases. The CDR3 is 14 residues long. Per germline, CDR1 LGHDT and CDR2 YNNKEL (reference sequence).

This chain connects TRBV2 to TRBJ1-5; TRBD1 matches 7 bases. The CDR3 is made up of 15 amino acids. Germline CDR1 SNHLY, CDR2 FYNNEI. J was trimmed by 4 bases and V by 2 bases; bases with no gene match: 5. CDR3 loop: CASSEFRQGNQPQHF. CDR3 coding DNA: TGTGCCAGCAGTGAATTCAGACAGGGAAATCAGCCCCAGCATTTT.

The J gene is TRBJ1-3, the V gene TRBV3-1 (or the pseudogene TRBV3-2), with D possibly TRBD1 on 6 matching bases. The CDR3 has 15 residues. Germline CDR1 is LGHDT and CDR2 is YNNKEL (reference sequence). Trimming left V 2 bases short and J 7 bases short, with 15 bases between. CDR3 protein: CASSQSNRVWNTIYF. CDR3 nucleotide sequence: TGTGCCAGCAGCCAATCGAACAGGGTTTGGAACACCATATATTTT.

V and J are TRBV10-3 and TRBJ1-2; D is ambiguous. Germline V gives CDR1 ENHRY, CDR2 SYGVKD. The ends were cut back, 4 bases at V and 0 bases at J, with 15 bases in the middle. This CDR3 spans 16 amino acids. The CDR3 loop reads CAISGPGREANYGYTF. DNA for the CDR3: TGTGCCATCAGTGGGCCCGGGAGGGAAGCTAACTATGGCTACACCTTC.

The V gene is TRBV5-1, the J gene TRBJ2-7; TRBD2 agrees at 7 bases. The germline CDR1 and CDR2 sequences are SGHRS and YFSETQ. The CDR3 is 15 residues long. Trimming removed 4 bases from V and 7 bases from J; junction bases left unmatched: 14. The CDR3 protein is CASSPSGGPYVEQYF. The CDR3 DNA is TGCGCCAGCAGCCCCTCGGGGGGTCCCTACGTTGAGCAGTACTTC.

The V call is TRBV3-1 (or the pseudogene TRBV3-2), the J call TRBJ2-7; D is possibly TRBD1 (6 bases). Trimming shortened V by 1 base and J by 0 bases, and 13 bases separated the two germline ends. This CDR3 contains 16 residues. The germline CDR1 and CDR2 sequences are LGHDT and YNNKEL (reference sequence). For the CDR3, the DNA is TGTGCCAGCAGCCAAGTTGGGACACTCGGCTCCTACGAGCAGTACTTC. It is translated as CASSQVGTLGSYEQYF.

The chain recombines TRBV10-3 with TRBJ1-1; D is perhaps TRBD1 (6 bases). Germline-derived CDR1 and CDR2 are ENHRY and SYGVKD. CDR3 length equals 15 residues. Trimming removed 2 bases at V and 8 bases at J, with 18 bases between. Here the CDR3 reads CAISEGAGAPTEAFF. The CDR3 DNA sequence: TGTGCCATCAGTGAGGGTGCGGGGGCACCCACCGAAGCTTTCTTT.

The table lists this clone with a count of one. This chain joins TRBV6-1 and TRBJ2-1, with 7 bases that match TRBD1. The CDR3 extends over 16 amino acids. Germline V gene data show CDR1 as MNHNS and CDR2 as SASEGT. The J segment lost 6 bases and the V segment lost 2 bases, leaving 10 bases of the junction unmatched. In DNA, the CDR3 is TGTGCCAGCAGTGAAATCATCAATCCAGGGGGCAATGAGCAGTTCTTC. Its translation is CASSEIINPGGNEQFF.

The V call is TRBV6-1, the J call TRBJ1-1; TRBD1 might be the D (5 bases). V lost 2 bases and J 8 bases, leaving 12 bases between the germline ends. In germline, CDR1 is MNHNS, CDR2 SASEGT. This CDR3 spans 13 amino acids. This CDR3 is CASSEWGKAEAFF. The CDR3 DNA follows: TGTGCCAGCAGTGAATGGGGGAAGGCAGAAGCTTTCTTT.

The chain joins TRBV7-3 to TRBJ2-1; 9 bases are shared with TRBD1. V shed 5 bases and J 4 bases; nucleotides not matched to a gene: 6. This CDR3 contains 15 residues. Germline loops: CDR1 SGHTA, CDR2 FQGTGA. The CDR3, as DNA: TGTGCCAGCAGCCCGGACAGGGGATCGTACAATGAGCAGTTCTTC. It translates to CASSPDRGSYNEQFF.

The V gene is TRBV4-1, the J gene TRBJ2-3; no definite D call. From germline, CDR1 is MGHRA and CDR2 YSYEKL. V was pared by 8 bases and J by 4 bases, with 19 bases between. The CDR3 covers 15 residues. The DNA for the CDR3 is TGCGCCAGCGGTATTACTGTAGGCGTAGCAGATACGCAGTATTTT. Residues: CASGITVGVADTQYF.

The chain joins TRBV19 to TRBJ2-5; D uncertain. The V and J ends lost 8 bases and 2 bases respectively, with 12 bases between them. Germline CDR1 and CDR2: LNHDA and SQIVND (reference sequence). The CDR3 covers 13 residues. The CDR3 sequence is CASGMGRQETQYF. The CDR3 DNA sequence: TGTGCCAGTGGCATGGGTAGACAAGAGACCCAGTACTTC.

The rearrangement uses TRBV4-3 and TRBJ1-2; D is unresolved. The CDR3 is made up of 15 amino acids. The V and J ends lost 4 bases and 5 bases respectively, with 17 bases between them. Germline V gives CDR1 LGHNA, CDR2 YSLEER. The CDR3 protein is CASSPQSGIDYGYTF. CDR3 bases: TGCGCCAGCAGCCCTCAGTCGGGGATCGATTATGGCTACACCTTC.

The genes are TRBV18 and TRBJ1-5, with D tentatively TRBD1 (5 bases). Germline loops: CDR1 KGHSH, CDR2 LQKENI. Trimming left V 3 bases short and J 6 bases short, with 21 bases between. This CDR3 comprises 17 residues. The DNA of the CDR3 is TGTGCCAGCTCACCCGGGAGCGTTGCTGGGGGGGTTCAGCCCCAGCATTTT. This sequence encodes CASSPGSVAGGVQPQHF. The variable domain in full, with the rest retrieved from reference TRBV18 and TRBJ1-5, is NAGVMQNPRHLVRRRGQEARLRCSPMKGHSHVYWYRQLPEEGLKFMVYLQKENIIDESGMPKERFSAEFPKEGPSILRIQQVVRGDSAAYFCASSPGSVAGGVQPQHFGDGTRLSIL.

This clone was observed a single time. This rearrangement joins TRBV12-3 or TRBV12-4 to TRBJ2-1, with D uncertain. Trimming took 4 bases from V and 7 from J, leaving 11 bases between them. CDR3 length: 13 amino acids. The CDR3 sequence: CASSSPPRNEQFF. In nucleotides, the CDR3 is TGTGCCAGCAGTTCCCCCCCTCGTAATGAGCAGTTCTTC.

The chain couples TRBV5-1 to TRBJ1-1, with D perhaps matching TRBD1 (5 bases). Trimming removed 4 bases from V and 4 bases from J, with 11 bases in between. The CDR3 loop spans 13 amino acids. The V gene's germline CDR1 is SGHRS and CDR2 YFSETQ. As DNA, the CDR3 is TGCGCCAGCAGCGACGGGGGATTCACTGAAGCTTTCTTT. Protein: CASSDGGFTEAFF.

This chain uses TRBV15 with TRBJ2-1; TRBD1 aligns across 10 bases. V gave up 8 bases and J gave up 4 bases; unmatched junction bases: 5. This CDR3 contains 14 residues. The germline V gene encodes CDR1 LNHNV and CDR2 YYDKDF (reference sequence). The CDR3 DNA reads TGTGCCACCTTACCGGGACAGGGGTACAATGAGCAGTTCTTC. Its translation is CATLPGQGYNEQFF.

This chain links TRBV14 with TRBJ1-3; D ambiguous. The ends were cut back, 5 bases at V and 1 base at J, with 9 bases in the middle. The length of the CDR3 is 14 residues. Germline V gene lookup returns CDR1 SGHDN and CDR2 FVKESK. For the CDR3, the DNA is TGTGCCAGCAGCTACCGGACGTCTGGAAACACCATATATTTT. This encodes CASSYRTSGNTIYF.

V usage is TRBV9 and J usage is TRBJ2-5; 7 bases map to TRBD1. The ends lost 3 bases at V and 4 bases at J; junction bases unmatched: 6. CDR3 size: 14 residues. Per germline, CDR1 SGDLS and CDR2 YYNGEE. CDR3 sequence: CASSGTGTVETQYF. CDR3 sequence (DNA): TGTGCCAGCAGCGGAACCGGGACAGTAGAGACCCAGTACTTC. The full variable domain, rest sourced from reference TRBV9 and TRBJ2-5, is DSGVTQTPKHLITATGQRVTLRCSPRSGDLSVYWYQQSLDQGLQFLIQYYNGEERAKGNILERFSAQQFPDLHSELNLSSLELGDSALYFCASSGTGTVETQYFGPGTRLLVL.

The J gene is TRBJ1-5, the V gene TRBV7-3; possible D gene TRBD1, 6 bases. Germline CDR1 reads SGHTA; CDR2 reads FQGTGA. V was clipped by 5 bases and J by 6 bases, with 17 bases between them. The CDR3 sequence is 15 residues long. The CDR3 nucleotides read TGTGCCAGCAGCCCCCGTGGGGGGCCGGGTCAGCCCCAGCATTTT. As protein: CASSPRGGPGQPQHF.

The chain combines TRBV5-4 with TRBJ1-3; D call uncertain. This CDR3 has 16 amino acids. The V and J ends lost 3 bases and 0 bases respectively, with 13 bases between them. Germline CDR1 reads SGHNT; CDR2 reads YYREEE (reference sequence). DNA of the CDR3: TGTGCCAGCAGCTCTGGTCCGGCCGTCTCTGGAAACACCATATATTTT. It is translated as CASSSGPAVSGNTIYF.